This T cell receptor beta chain was profiled in a study of cytomegalovirus exposure and HLA in healthy donors. General study points: The authors later found most CMV-associated TCR beta chains appeared HLA-restricted. Clonal expansion was found to be greater in HLA-associated TCR beta chains than in equally common others in a later analysis. Reportedly, cytomegalovirus status was diagnosed with high sensitivity and specificity.

In regard to this clone: Its target is not known.

The germline gives CDR1 MDHEN, CDR2 SYDVKM. The CDR3 runs 14 residues. The V and J ends lost 8 bases and 7 bases, in that order; junction bases with no gene match: 11. In the PCR, 60 Vbeta and 13 Jbeta primers were used. Clones were sequenced by immunoSEQ multiplex PCR, and TCRdb holds only the in-frame ones, with some missing. The sample lists 95,000 to 150,000 clones, around three quarters seen once, with 3.7% in the top ten. What was sequenced was PBMCs. This rearrangement joins TRBV28 to TRBJ1-3; 7 positions match TRBD1. The sequence came from a human donor in good health. DNA for the CDR3: TGTGCCAGCGGGACCCCCCCGACAGGGAACACCATATATTTT. It yields the protein CASGTPPTGNTIYF. Supplemented by reference TRBV28 and TRBJ1-3, the full variable domain reads DVKVTQSSRYLVKRTGEKVFLECVQDMDHENMFWYRQDPGLGLRLIYFSYDVKMKEKGDIPEGYSVSREKKERFSLILESASTNQTSMYLCASGTPPTGNTIYFGEGSWLTVV.